These 28 T cell receptor beta chains originate from one sample sequenced in a study of blood T cell repertoires in COVID-19 (dated by TCRdb to 2018 to 2021). Receptor libraries were prepared by the immunoSEQ multiplex PCR assay. TCRdb mirrors the immuneACCESS table, restricted to in-frame sequences. Some clones are absent from its copies; in checked studies, under half trace to an unresolved V gene, and the reason for the others is unknown. The sample includes some 400,000 clones, with around 86% observed a single time. In total, the top ten clones hold about 3% of the sample. The sequencing input was peripheral blood. Receptor source: a human donor in a cohort sampled during active COVID-19.

On this clone: This sample also contains other DNA sequences that code for the same CDR3. The rearrangement links TRBV5-1 to TRBJ2-5; 8 bases map to TRBD1. CDR1 is SGHRS and CDR2 is YFSETQ in the germline V gene. Trimming removed 2 bases from V and 1 base from J; junction bases left unmatched: 1. This CDR3 has 14 residues. This CDR3 reads CASSLGQGQETQYF. The CDR3 DNA follows: TGCGCCAGCAGCTTAGGACAGGGCCAAGAGACCCAGTACTTC.

This clone was detected a few times. This chain links TRBV5-4 with TRBJ1-2; 9 bases line up with TRBD1. Germline CDR1 SGHNT, CDR2 YYREEE (reference sequence). V lost 2 bases, J lost 1 base, and 6 bases stayed unmatched. This CDR3 is built from 16 residues. CDR3 region: CASSLTQGAYNYGYTF. The DNA of the CDR3 is TGTGCCAGCAGCTTAACACAGGGGGCGTATAACTATGGCTACACCTTC.

CDR3 coding DNA: TGTGCCTGGACTACCCACGGGGGGAGCTCGAACACTGAAGCTTTCTTT. This gives the protein CAWTTHGGSSNTEAFF. The chain uses TRBV30 and TRBJ1-1; TRBD1 might be the D (5 bases). This CDR3 has 16 residues. In germline, CDR1 is GTSNPN, CDR2 SVGIG (reference sequence). V lost 4 bases, J lost 1 base, and 19 bases lay in between.

This chain links TRBV3-1 (or the pseudogene TRBV3-2) with TRBJ1-6; maybe TRBD1 (5 bases). CDR1 and CDR2 (germline): LGHDT, YNNKEL (reference sequence). The CDR3 contains 17 residues. Trimming pared 3 bases from V and 5 bases from J, leaving 17 bases between. The CDR3 here is CASSHPPQGTDNSPLHF. Written as DNA, the CDR3 is TGTGCCAGCAGCCACCCGCCCCAGGGAACGGATAATTCACCCCTCCACTTT.

The V gene is TRBV6-1, the J gene TRBJ2-3; possible D gene TRBD2, 6 bases. CDR1 and CDR2 from the germline V gene are MNHNS and SASEGT. Between the trimmed V and J ends, which lost 2 bases and 5 bases, there was a span of 17 bases. The CDR3 runs to 16 residues. In nucleotides, the CDR3 is TGTGCCAGCAGTGAAACCCCCGGGGGTGGCCGAGATACGCAGTATTTT. Amino acid sequence: CASSETPGGGRDTQYF.

V gene TRBV5-8 combines with J gene TRBJ2-1; weak D call: TRBD2 (6 bases). The CDR3 is made up of 14 amino acids. Germline loops: CDR1 SGHTS, CDR2 YDEGEE. V lost 0 bases and J 6 bases, leaving 10 bases between the germline ends. The CDR3 sequence: CASSLATRINEQFF. In DNA, the CDR3 is TGTGCCAGCAGCTTGGCGACTAGGATCAATGAGCAGTTCTTC.

This clone was counted once. The gene calls are TRBV7-9 and TRBJ2-6; TRBD1 is a possible D gene (6 bases). The V and J ends lost 9 bases and 0 bases respectively, with 15 bases between them. Looked up from germline, CDR1 is SEHNR and CDR2 is FQNEAQ (reference sequence). The CDR3 loop spans 16 amino acids. CDR3 sequence reads: CARSQGNLSGANVLTF. CDR3 coding DNA: TGTGCCAGGTCACAGGGAAACCTCTCTGGGGCCAACGTCCTGACTTTC.

The rearrangement links TRBV20-1 to TRBJ2-7; 7 bases match TRBD1. Germline V gene sequence: CDR1 DFQATT, CDR2 SNEGSKA (reference sequence). Germline trimming cut 6 bases from V and 8 bases from J; bases unmatched to any gene: 7. The CDR3 length is 11 residues. The CDR3 DNA follows: TGCAGTGCACCGGACAGGAGGCAGCAGTACTTC. It specifies CSAPDRRQQYF.

CDR3 sequence (DNA): TGTGCCAGTAGTTCGGGTAGAGTAGACTATGGCTACACCTTC. It specifies CASSSGRVDYGYTF. The chain joins TRBV19 to TRBJ1-2; D is uncertain. The germline V gene has CDR1 LNHDA and CDR2 SQIVND (reference sequence). The CDR3 has 14 amino acids. The V end lost 5 bases, the J end lost 3 bases, and 13 bases lay between the germline ends.

The rearrangement uses TRBV4-1 and TRBJ1-4, with TRBD1 matching 8 bases. The CDR3 sequence is 16 residues long. J lost 8 bases, V lost 2 bases, and 10 bases had no gene match. The germline CDR1 and CDR2 sequences are MGHRA and YSYEKL. CDR3 loop: CASSQSPGGGAEKLFF. Here the CDR3 DNA reads TGCGCCAGCAGCCAATCCCCAGGGGGCGGCGCGGAAAAACTGTTTTTT.

The chain is built from TRBV28 and TRBJ1-1; TRBD1 matches at 7 bases. V gave up 5 bases and J gave up 1 base; unmatched junction bases: 4. This CDR3 is built from 14 residues. CDR1 MDHEN and CDR2 SYDVKM come from the germline V gene. CDR3 DNA sequence: TGTGCCAGCAGTCCCGGGACAGCGAACACTGAAGCTTTCTTT. This translates into CASSPGTANTEAFF.

The V gene is TRBV2, the J gene TRBJ2-1; D might be TRBD1 (5 bases). The CDR3 length is 14 residues. The germline CDR1 and CDR2 sequences are SNHLY and FYNNEI. V was trimmed by 2 bases and J by 7 bases, leaving 12 bases between them. DNA of the CDR3: TGTGCCAGCAGTGAACGGTCAGGGTCAAATGAGCAGTTCTTC. The encoded protein is CASSERSGSNEQFF.

The V call is TRBV9, the J call TRBJ1-1, with TRBD1 matching 9 bases. Germline loops: CDR1 SGDLS, CDR2 YYNGEE. After removal of 0 bases from V and 3 bases from J, the junction contained 3 bases not matched to a gene. This CDR3 region has 15 residues. The CDR3 bases are TGTGCCAGCAGCGTAGGGACAGGGGATGACACTGAAGCTTTCTTT. Translated, it gives CASSVGTGDDTEAFF.

The chain uses TRBV2 and TRBJ2-7; 7 nucleotides line up with TRBD1. This CDR3 has 15 amino acids. V shed 4 bases, J shed 1 base, and the junction held 7 bases outside the gene matches. Germline CDR1 reads SNHLY; CDR2 reads FYNNEI. The CDR3 loop reads CASSGRQGLSYEQYF. CDR3 nucleotide sequence: TGTGCCAGCAGTGGGAGACAGGGATTATCCTACGAGCAGTACTTC. Full variable domain (rest looked up from reference TRBV2 and TRBJ2-7): EPEVTQTPSHQVTQMGQEVILRCVPISNHLYFYWYRQILGQKVEFLVSFYNNEISEKSEIFDDQFSVERPDGSNFTLKIRSTKLEDSAMYFCASSGRQGLSYEQYFGPGTRLTVT.

The gene calls are TRBV18 and TRBJ2-5; TRBD1 agrees at 8 bases. CDR1 and CDR2 (germline): KGHSH, LQKENI. Trimming took 2 bases from V and 5 from J; bases not matched to a gene: 10. The CDR3 is made up of 16 amino acids. CDR3 coding DNA: TGTGCCAGCTCACCAGCCGCAGGGGGCGCCGGGGAGACCCAGTACTTC. It yields the protein CASSPAAGGAGETQYF. The entire variable domain, with the rest obtained from reference TRBV18 and TRBJ2-5, is as follows: NAGVMQNPRHLVRRRGQEARLRCSPMKGHSHVYWYRQLPEEGLKFMVYLQKENIIDESGMPKERFSAEFPKEGPSILRIQQVVRGDSAAYFCASSPAAGGAGETQYFGPGTRLLVL.

This chain connects TRBV5-1 to TRBJ2-1; TRBD2 matches at 9 bases. The J segment lost 5 bases and the V segment lost 0 bases, leaving 3 bases of the junction unmatched. Germline lookup yields CDR1 SGHRS and CDR2 YFSETQ. The CDR3 has 15 amino acids. CDR3 protein: CASSLGPSGDNEQFF. CDR3 sequence (DNA): TGCGCCAGCAGCTTGGGCCCTAGCGGGGACAATGAGCAGTTCTTC.

The chain combines TRBV30 with TRBJ1-1; 8 positions match TRBD1. CDR3 length: 13 residues. After removal of 2 bases from V and 6 bases from J, the junction contained 5 bases not matched to a gene. Per the germline V gene, CDR1 is GTSNPN and CDR2 is SVGIG (reference sequence). In nucleotides, the CDR3 is TGTGCCTGGAGTCCGACAGGGGCTGCTGAAGCTTTCTTT. It specifies CAWSPTGAAEAFF.

The genes are TRBV15 and TRBJ1-5; 7 bases fit TRBD1. V shed 0 bases, J shed 5 bases, and the junction held 4 bases outside the gene matches. CDR1 and CDR2 (germline): LNHNV, YYDKDF (reference sequence). CDR3 length: 15 residues. CDR3 coding DNA: TGTGCCACCAGCAGAGATACAGGGGAGGATCAGCCCCAGCATTTT. Residues: CATSRDTGEDQPQHF.

The V and J genes are TRBV9 and TRBJ1-1, with 7 nucleotides matching TRBD1. Germline values: CDR1 SGDLS, CDR2 YYNGEE. The CDR3 runs 17 residues. V trimming: 2 bases; J trimming: 6 bases; junction bases outside the gene matches: 16. The CDR3 here is CASSVRGDGYTLPEAFF. As DNA, the CDR3 is TGTGCCAGCAGCGTCAGGGGGGACGGATACACCCTCCCTGAAGCTTTCTTT.

The chain links TRBV6-1 to TRBJ1-6, with D perhaps TRBD1 (6 bases). The ends were cut back, 6 bases at V and 9 bases at J, with 18 bases in the middle. There are 15 residues in the CDR3. Germline loops: CDR1 MNHNS, CDR2 SASEGT. CDR3: CASSSGGRGFSPLHF. CDR3 nucleotide sequence: TGTGCCAGCAGCTCCGGGGGGCGGGGCTTTTCACCCCTCCACTTT.

In its sample, this clone was seen a few times. V is TRBV11-2 and J is TRBJ2-5; no firm D call. The CDR3 contains 13 residues. Per germline, CDR1 SGHAT and CDR2 FQNNGV. The V gene lost 0 bases and the J gene lost 4 bases, with 6 bases spanning the gap. The CDR3 DNA reads TGTGCCAGCAGCTTAGAAATAGCAGAGACCCAGTACTTC. This codes for CASSLEIAETQYF.

J is TRBJ2-7 and V is TRBV25-1; D is possibly TRBD1 (7 bases). The germline V and J ends were trimmed by 3 bases and 2 bases, with 14 bases remaining between them. CDR1 is MGHDK, CDR2 SYGVNS, per germline. The CDR3 extends over 15 amino acids. CDR3 in DNA: TGTGCCAGCAGTGAGGACTACAGGGGACCCTACGAGCAGTACTTC. Translated: CASSEDYRGPYEQYF.

This clone counts as medium-sized (0.01 to 0.1%). J is TRBJ2-7 and V is TRBV5-4, with D possibly being TRBD1 (6 bases). V was cut by 4 bases and J by 11 bases, with 16 bases left in between. This CDR3 is built from 12 residues. Germline CDR1 reads SGHNT; CDR2 reads YYREEE (reference sequence). CDR3 residues: CASSTPQGSKYF. The DNA for the CDR3 is TGTGCCAGCAGCACACCACAGGGCTCAAAGTACTTC.

V is TRBV3-1 (or the pseudogene TRBV3-2) and J is TRBJ2-7; D may be TRBD2 (6 bases). Germline V gene lookup returns CDR1 LGHDT and CDR2 YNNKEL (reference sequence). This CDR3 is built from 16 residues. The germline V and J ends were trimmed by 4 bases and 2 bases, with 18 bases remaining between them. This CDR3 reads CASSPLLAEGTYEQYF. The CDR3 coding sequence is TGTGCCAGCAGCCCATTACTAGCTGAGGGGACCTACGAGCAGTACTTC.

This chain uses TRBV19 with TRBJ1-5; 8 positions match TRBD1. CDR1 is LNHDA, CDR2 SQIVND, per germline (reference sequence). The trim removed 8 bases at V and 0 bases at J, leaving 3 bases unmatched. The CDR3 is made up of 14 amino acids. The CDR3 bases are TGTGCCAGTGACAGGGGTGGTAGCAATCAGCCCCAGCATTTT. It encodes CASDRGGSNQPQHF. Full variable domain (outside the CDR3, taken from reference TRBV19 and TRBJ1-5): DGGITQSPKYLFRKEGQNVTLSCEQNLNHDAMYWYRQDPGQGLRLIYYSQIVNDFQKGDIAEGYSVSREKKESFPLTVTSAQKNPTAFYLCASDRGGSNQPQHFGDGTRLSIL.

The V and J genes are TRBV27 and TRBJ1-4, with unresolved D. The CDR3 has 15 amino acids. Germline CDR1 and CDR2: MNHEY and SMNVEV (reference sequence). Trimming removed 4 bases from V and 6 bases from J, with 15 bases in between. This CDR3 reads CASSSRGGRDEKLFF. CDR3 in DNA: TGTGCCAGCAGTTCCCGGGGAGGGAGGGATGAAAAACTGTTTTTT.

The chain recombines TRBV6-5 with TRBJ2-5, with D possibly being TRBD1 (5 bases). V was pared by 4 bases and J by 5 bases, with 11 bases between. The length of the CDR3 is 13 residues. Germline CDR1 and CDR2: MNHEY and SVGAGI. The DNA for the CDR3 is TGTGCCAGCAGTTGGACAATTGGGGAGACCCAGTACTTC. Protein sequence: CASSWTIGETQYF.

The genes are TRBV30 and TRBJ2-3; a possible D gene is TRBD1 (5 bases). CDR1 GTSNPN and CDR2 SVGIG come from the germline V gene (reference sequence). The length of the CDR3 is 14 residues. Trimming took off 8 bases at V and 0 bases at J, with 15 bases between the two ends. CDR3 in amino acids: CALREAGSTDTQYF. In nucleotides, the CDR3 is TGTGCCCTACGCGAGGCAGGGAGCACAGATACGCAGTATTTT.